This T cell receptor (beta chain) was profiled in a study of cytomegalovirus exposure and HLA in healthy donors. 13 Jbeta primers and 60 Vbeta primers were used for the PCR. Method: immunoSEQ multiplex PCR; TCRdb's copy keeps in-frame clones and lacks some. The profile shows 90,000 to 100,000 clones, around 74% of them singletons. Study-level results: Another analysis was done later, and it associated 15,000 or so TCR beta sequences with HLA alleles at 0.05 false discovery rate.

Per the germline V gene, CDR1 is WNHNN and CDR2 is SYGVQD (reference sequence). The CDR3 is made up of 16 amino acids. V shed 8 bases, J shed 0 bases, and the junction held 9 bases outside the gene matches. On this clone: Its matching antigen is unknown.

The rearrangement links TRBV10-1 to TRBJ2-2; 7 nucleotides match TRBD1. The clonotype originates from a man aged 35-49 years in good health and CMV-seropositive. Sequenced material: PBMCs. The CDR3 nucleotides are TGCGCCAGCCGAGGGGGCCGGGAATCGAACACCGGGGAGCTGTTTTTT. This encodes CASRGGRESNTGELFF.